The present entry profiles one T cell receptor (beta chain) with its context. What it binds is unknown. These data come from a study of cytomegalovirus exposure and HLA in healthy donors. The CDR3 consists of 15 residues. The V segment lost 0 bases and the J segment 4 bases; nucleotides outside the gene matches: 5. Germline loops: CDR1 MGHRA, CDR2 YSYEKL. Study outcomes and limitations: For most TCR beta V segments, an earlier analysis put the productive rate at about 87% or about 30% of the time.

In the PCR, 60 Vbeta and 13 Jbeta primers were used. The protocol was immunoSEQ multiplex PCR, while the TCRdb copy is restricted to in-frame clones and leaves out a portion. The sample shows some 110,000 clones, around 86% of them seen only once. The TCR comes from a man aged 25 to 40 in good health and CMV-seropositive. The chain couples TRBV4-1 to TRBJ2-7, with 8 bases aligning to TRBD1. The material sequenced was PBMCs. The CDR3 nucleotides are TGCGCCAGCAGCCAAGACGCACAGGGGGGTTACGAGCAGTACTTC. Its translation: CASSQDAQGGYEQYF.